A single sample is the source of the 13 T cell receptor beta chains below, sequenced in a study of T cells in Graves' hyperthyroidism and ophthalmopathy. The source material, RNA transcripts, was used to amplify TCR beta CDR3 regions. HTBI primers were the set used in a first-round RT-PCR of the TCR CDR3. MiXCR, run by TCRdb on the multiplex PCR reads, gives a single entry per CDR3 protein. The top ten clones hold roughly 73% of a sample with about 130,000 distinct CDR3 sequences, 22% of them seen once. Sequencing was done on a sample of blood. All receptors come from a woman aged 50 to 60 with Graves' hyperthyroidism that later progressed to Graves' ophthalmopathy.

This chain connects TRBV13 to TRBJ2-7; a weak D match, TRBD2 (6 bases). The CDR3 spans 15 residues. Germline V CDR1 and CDR2: PRHDT, FYEKMQ (reference sequence). The V end lost 6 bases, the J end lost 5 bases, and 20 bases lay between the germline ends. The CDR3 loop reads CASRPISGPGDEQYF. DNA of the CDR3: TGTGCCAGCAGGCCGATCAGCGGGCCTGGGGACGAGCAGTACTTC.

In its sample, this clonotype was seen many times. V is TRBV6-1 and J is TRBJ2-7; TRBD1 is a possible D gene (8 bases). This CDR3 region has 15 residues. Germline values: CDR1 MNHNS, CDR2 SASEGT. With 6 bases removed from V and 1 base from J, the gap between germline ends came to 16 bases. The CDR3 protein is CASRSGQGGSYEQYF. The CDR3 DNA follows: TGTGCCAGCAGAAGTGGACAGGGAGGGTCCTACGAGCAGTACTTC.

This clonotype was seen a few times. This chain uses TRBV5-5 with TRBJ2-6; possibly TRBD1 for D (6 bases). The germline V gene has CDR1 SGHKS and CDR2 YYEKEE (reference sequence). The CDR3 runs to 15 residues. The V end was cut by 4 bases, the J end by 2 bases, with 10 bases between. CDR3 amino acids: CASSGAGAGANVLTF. The CDR3 DNA follows: TGTGCCAGCAGCGGGGCAGGGGCTGGGGCCAACGTCCTGACTTTC.

This clonotype was counted many times. The chain links TRBV2 to TRBJ1-4; D gene unclear. Per germline, CDR1 SNHLY and CDR2 FYNNEI. The CDR3 is made up of 14 amino acids. V gave up 6 bases and J gave up 0 bases, with 8 bases separating them. The CDR3: CASRRPATNEKLFF. Written as DNA, the CDR3 is TGTGCCAGCAGACGACCTGCAACTAATGAAAAACTGTTTTTT.

This clonotype was observed at least ten times. The CDR3 bases are TGTGCCAGCACCCTAGCGGGAGAATTATGGAATGAGCAGTTCTTC. Its translation: CASTLAGELWNEQFF. J is TRBJ2-1 and V is TRBV7-8; 10 bases fit TRBD2. V gave up 7 bases and J gave up 7 bases; unmatched junction bases: 10. The length of the CDR3 is 15 residues. In germline, CDR1 is SGHVS, CDR2 FQNEAQ.

This clonotype was counted ten times or more. The rearrangement links TRBV7-9 to TRBJ1-2, with D hard to call. The CDR3 runs to 13 residues. Germline CDR1 and CDR2: SEHNR and FQNEAQ (reference sequence). V lost 1 base and J lost 8, with 11 bases in between. The CDR3 spells CASSLVGSQGYTF. The CDR3 coding sequence is TGTGCCAGCAGCTTAGTAGGGTCGCAGGGCTACACCTTC.

This clonotype was recorded many times. This chain joins TRBV5-1 and TRBJ2-2; 9 positions match TRBD2. V trimming: 2 bases; J trimming: 2 bases; junction bases outside the gene matches: 4. The germline gives CDR1 SGHRS, CDR2 YFSETQ. This CDR3 has 16 residues. The DNA of the CDR3 is TGCGCCAGCAGCTTACGACTAGCGGATAACACCGGGGAGCTGTTTTTT. Translation gives CASSLRLADNTGELFF.

This clonotype was observed at least ten times. The gene calls are TRBV5-6 and TRBJ2-2; unclear D gene. This CDR3 comprises 15 residues. Germline V gene sequence: CDR1 SGHDT, CDR2 YYEEEE. V lost 2 bases and J lost 1, with 9 bases in between. The CDR3 bases are TGTGCCAGCAGCTTTTTGCACGGGAACACCGGGGAGCTGTTTTTT. Translated: CASSFLHGNTGELFF.

This clonotype has a count of ten or more. In DNA form, the CDR3 reads TGTGCCAGCAGGCCTGAAGGGTACACCGGGGAGCTGTTTTTT. It specifies CASRPEGYTGELFF. The chain is built from TRBV2 and TRBJ2-2; D is ambiguous. CDR3 length: 14 amino acids. The V gene lost 6 bases and the J gene lost 3 bases, with 11 bases spanning the gap. Germline V gene sequence: CDR1 SNHLY, CDR2 FYNNEI.

In this sample, this clonotype turned up a few times. The chain has TRBV28 and TRBJ1-1, with 11 bases lining up with TRBD1. CDR1 and CDR2 (germline): MDHEN, SYDVKM. There are 14 residues in the CDR3. The V gene end was trimmed by 6 bases and the J gene end by 1 base; junction bases not matched to a gene: 1. CDR3 nucleotide sequence: TGTGCCAGCAGGGGACAGGGGGGGAACACTGAAGCTTTCTTT. Translation: CASRGQGGNTEAFF.

This clonotype was picked up many times. The chain carries TRBV20-1 and TRBJ1-1, with unresolved D. CDR1 is DFQATT, CDR2 SNEGSKA, per germline (reference sequence). V dropped 0 bases and J dropped 4 bases, with 12 bases sitting between them. The CDR3 runs to 14 residues. The CDR3 coding sequence is TGCAGTGCTAGAGATTGGACCCCCGGCACTGAAGCTTTCTTT. It encodes CSARDWTPGTEAFF.

This clonotype was recorded at least ten times. The V and J genes are TRBV12-3 or TRBV12-4 and TRBJ2-7; 10 nucleotides match TRBD2. This CDR3 is built from 15 residues. Trimming cost V 3 bases and J 5 bases; bases outside gene matches: 7. The CDR3, as DNA: TGTGCCAGCAGTTTGGGGCTAGCGGGAGCGGACGAGCAGTACTTC. Translation: CASSLGLAGADEQYF.

The chain employs TRBV6-1 and TRBJ2-7, with 10 positions matching TRBD1. V lost 3 bases to trimming and J lost 0 bases; unmatched junction nucleotides: 2. Germline CDR1 MNHNS, CDR2 SASEGT. The CDR3 totals 15 residues. CDR3 residues: CASSETGGSSYEQYF. CDR3 sequence (DNA): TGTGCCAGCAGTGAGACAGGGGGCTCCTCCTACGAGCAGTACTTC.